The rows below give T cell receptor beta chains drawn from one sample of a study of shared clonotypes between healthy human individuals. Assay used: immunoSEQ multiplex PCR; TCRdb lists only in-frame clones, some missing. This sample carries 650,000 to 800,000 clones, 55% to 75% of them seen once, and the ten largest clones take approximately 1.7%. Sequencing used memory CD4+ T cells sorted from blood. These receptors were obtained from a woman in her 30s in good health. CDR3s leave out the opening cysteine and the closing phenylalanine or tryptophan. D genes are given only for firm matches.

cdr3_aa v_call d_call j_call
ASSQDRAGVYGYT TRBV4-1 - TRBJ1-2
ASSLGLAGGSDEQF TRBV5-1 TRBD2 TRBJ2-1
ASSIAGGEGGYT TRBV19 - TRBJ1-2
ASSESWSGSDTQY TRBV2 - TRBJ2-3
ASTSGTGDEKQY TRBV2 TRBD1 TRBJ2-7
ASSPQWAAYEQY TRBV6-1 - TRBJ2-7
ASSWTGTSNTGELF TRBV11-2 - TRBJ2-2
ASSLRFRLAGTDTQY TRBV19 TRBD2 TRBJ2-3
ASSSATDTQY TRBV7-9 - TRBJ2-3
ASSFGMGLNYEQY TRBV27 - -
ASSDWQPANTGELF TRBV2 - TRBJ2-2
ASSEAGLAVPTDTQY TRBV6-1 - TRBJ2-3
ASQLAGENEQF TRBV6-1 TRBD2 TRBJ2-1
ASSLSVRSSGANVLT TRBV27 - TRBJ2-6
ASSESGYVEAF TRBV6-1 - TRBJ1-1
ASSLDGYT TRBV7-2 - TRBJ1-2
ASTLGGVLSNQPQH TRBV28 - TRBJ1-5
ASSEFSRSGSYNEQF TRBV25-1 - TRBJ2-1
ASLRGPRGRYNEQF TRBV12-2 - TRBJ2-1
ASLPSPANTEAF TRBV5-1 - TRBJ1-1
ASSRRGNQPQH TRBV4-3 TRBD1 TRBJ1-5
ASSIRDRGFEQY TRBV19 TRBD1 TRBJ2-7
ASLLAGRNEQY TRBV28 TRBD2 TRBJ2-7
SVEGYPQAF TRBV29-1 - TRBJ1-1
ASSLLTAINQPQH TRBV28 - TRBJ1-5
ASSLWVRGEQF TRBV27 - TRBJ2-1
ASSESGLNNEQF TRBV10-2 - TRBJ2-1
ASSRRSTGELF TRBV9 - TRBJ2-2
ASSQIIGTSGSHNEQF TRBV28 TRBD2 TRBJ2-1
ASSPRTGGKDTQY TRBV11-2 TRBD2 TRBJ2-3
ASSIVPGLGETQY TRBV19 - TRBJ2-5
ASRPAGGGEQY TRBV5-1 - TRBJ2-7
ASTSGQGSYEQY TRBV7-9 TRBD1 TRBJ2-7
ASSPARTNQETQY TRBV11-2 - TRBJ2-5
AWSREGQGRLNEQF TRBV30 TRBD1 TRBJ2-1
ASSLTRDLSGANVLT TRBV7-3 - TRBJ2-6
ASSSGAQAPNEQF TRBV28 - TRBJ2-1
ASSTNLGSGSTGELF TRBV28 - TRBJ2-2
ASSPGGGGKNTGELF TRBV7-3 TRBD2 TRBJ2-2
ASSLQGVTNQPQH TRBV28 - TRBJ1-5
ASSETGSLADTQY TRBV28 TRBD1 TRBJ2-3
ASSPGQGPQY TRBV18 - TRBJ2-7
ASTKTGQNTEAF TRBV28 - TRBJ1-1
ASSLTSGGSYEQY TRBV2 - TRBJ2-7
ASSPRDGNYGYT TRBV7-9 - TRBJ1-2
ASSFSAPYNEQF TRBV7-3 - TRBJ2-1
ASSSQPDEKLF TRBV27 - TRBJ1-4
ASSRRGTSGPYEQY TRBV7-9 TRBD2 TRBJ2-7
ASRTGQGRDEKLF TRBV6-1 TRBD1 TRBJ1-4
AISGRTSGRTYEQY TRBV10-3 TRBD2 TRBJ2-7
ASSTAFGDYHIYEQY TRBV5-8 TRBD2 TRBJ2-7